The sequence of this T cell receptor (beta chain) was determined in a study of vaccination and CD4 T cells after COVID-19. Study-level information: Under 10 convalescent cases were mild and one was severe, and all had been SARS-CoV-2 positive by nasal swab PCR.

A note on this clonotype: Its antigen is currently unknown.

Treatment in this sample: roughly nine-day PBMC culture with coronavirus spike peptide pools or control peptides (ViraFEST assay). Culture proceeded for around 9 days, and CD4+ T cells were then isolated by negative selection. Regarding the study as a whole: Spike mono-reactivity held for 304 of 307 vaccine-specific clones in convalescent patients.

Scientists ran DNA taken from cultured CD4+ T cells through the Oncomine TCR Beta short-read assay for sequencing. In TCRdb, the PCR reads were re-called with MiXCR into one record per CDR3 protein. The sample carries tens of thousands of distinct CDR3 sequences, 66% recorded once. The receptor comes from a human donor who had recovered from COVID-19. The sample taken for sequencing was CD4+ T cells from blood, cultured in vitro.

This CDR3 reads CASSLAGLTNQPQHF. The DNA of the CDR3 is TGTGCCAGCAGCTTAGCAGGGCTGACTAATCAGCCCCAGCATTTT. The J gene is TRBJ1-5, the V gene TRBV11-3; TRBD1 is a possible D gene (5 bases). CDR1 is SGHNT, CDR2 YENEEA, per germline. V was cut by 1 base and J by 4 bases, with 11 bases left in between. The CDR3 contains 15 residues. Supplemented by reference TRBV11-3 and TRBJ1-5, the full variable domain reads EAGVVQSPRYKIIEKKQPVAFWCNPISGHNTLYWYLQNLGQGPELLIRYENEEAVDDSQLPKDRFSAERLKGVDSTLKIQPAELGDSAVYLCASSLAGLTNQPQHFGDGTRLSIL.